The present TCR beta chain was sequenced within a study of shared clonotypes between healthy human individuals (dated by TCRdb to the early 2020s). Notes on the research overall: The cohort comprised a couple of women and three men aged 18 to 49 years. Per donor, three plates each were used for CD4 naive and CD4 memory, two for CD8 naive, and one for CD8 memory. The study deeply sequenced blood TCR repertoires of five healthy adults to estimate repertoire size and the extent of clonotype sharing between individuals. To increase sequencing depth and limit assay-specific biases, different laboratories used diverse techniques to prepare libraries and sequence TCR repertoires. Per donor, leukapheresis produced somewhere between about 0.94 and 10 billion PBMCs.

To note about this clone: This clone's antigen is unknown. No qualities accompany the bases; no much larger clone lies one base away.

TCR CDR3 regions were amplified from genomic DNA by multiplex PCR using the deep immunoSEQ assay. Extracted genomic DNA from each cell subset was spread evenly across all wells of several immunoSEQ 96-well plates, with each plate serving as a replicate. For sorted subsets, 200 to 250 ng of genomic DNA, equivalent to roughly 30,000 T cell genomes, went into each replicate PCR. The purified libraries were quantified using a Qubit 3.0 fluorometer, sized with a Bioanalyzer 2100, and then quantified again using the KAPA Library Quantification kit. Every immunoSEQ 96-well plate was sequenced on a separate single-read 150-cycle Illumina NextSeq 550 flow cell. Per the authors' processing: The immunoSEQ output contained only junctional sequences without quality scores, so filtering could not match that applied to full-length reads. To assign V/J genes and CDR3, sequences were annotated against IMGT germline references using PyIR, a Python wrapper for IgBLAST v1.9. Any read was removed if the V/J assignment was weak (E-value above 1e-6), the CDR3 was missing, or the read contained stop codons, out-of-frame junctions, or ambiguous translated residues. V3J clonotypes were defined as sequences sharing an identical inferred V gene, J gene, and CDR3 amino acid sequence. To compute the percentage overlap between repertoires, the number of shared unique clonotypes was divided by the size of the smaller repertoire. RTK rarefaction, the Chao1 estimator, and Recon v2.1 estimates of unobserved clonotypes were used to assess repertoire richness. Generation probabilities were computed with OLGA for all TCRbeta clonotypes obtained by the gDNA method from a handful of donors. TCRdb limited this immuneACCESS table to in-frame rearrangements with V and J called. A share of clones is missing; checked studies link under half to unresolved V genes, and the rest is unexplained. The DNA gave D and trimming, while V, J and clone size come from that table. The sample table lists about 2,500,000 clones, roughly 92% of them with a count of one. The top ten clonotypes cover roughly 0.14% of the sample.

Trimmed from V: 4 bases; trimmed from J: 7 bases; junction bases lacking a gene match: 10. The germline V gene sets CDR1 to SGHRS and CDR2 to YFSETQ. The CDR3 goes from the cysteine to the phenylalanine over 15 residues. Left in the record is the CDR3 DNA by itself, 45 bases read in frame from the first base. The study at large found these results: Sharing across a few donors was observed for around 5% of naive CD4, 3.5% of naive CD8, 2% to 2.5% of memory CD4, and approximately 0.41% of memory CD8 clonotypes. Sampling was limited to blood, and TCR repertoires in tissue likely differ from TCR repertoires in blood. Naive subsets generally had larger estimated clonotype richness than memory subsets did. Pairwise subsampling indicated that sequencing depth was expected to affect the degree of clonotype sharing among donors. Even with the large sequencing depth, rarefaction of the sorted-subset datasets indicated that sequencing was incomplete. The genetic and exposure-history diversity represented was limited by the small number of donors. Clonotypes shared by all four sorted-subset donors showed higher generation probabilities than non-shared clonotypes.

The donors were healthy, HIV-negative adults who had no recently reported acute infections or vaccinations. All donors were Caucasian adults living in Nashville, Tennessee, USA. CD4+ T cells were enriched by magnetic negative selection; naive cells were then positively selected on CD45RA, and the negative fraction formed the memory subset. After blood collection by leukapheresis, PBMCs were isolated using Ficoll-Histopaque density gradient centrifugation and then cryopreserved in the vapor phase of liquid nitrogen. Purity and quantity of every magnetically sorted T cell population were checked by analytical flow cytometry. Genomic DNA was isolated from every sorted fraction and measured by UV absorbance on a Nanodrop 2000c.

The chain employs TRBV5-1 and TRBJ2-7, with 11 central nucleotides matching TRBD2. The sequenced sample was naive CD4+ T cells sorted from blood. This specimen's cell subset or site label, interpreted: CD45RA+ positively selected. This sequence originates from a man aged 18 to 35 in good health. The DNA sequence is as follows: TGCGCCAGCAGCAACTTAGTGGCTAGCGGGGGGGAGCAGTACTTC. Its protein reads: CASSNLVASGGEQYF.